The 24 T cell receptor beta chains given below trace back to one sample, sequenced in a study of T cells in localized non-small cell lung cancer. Clones were sequenced by immunoSEQ multiplex PCR, and TCRdb holds only the in-frame ones, with some missing. This sample has roughly 30,000 clones, with approximately 91% found just once. The sequencing here drew on peripheral blood, taken before any cancer treatment. These receptors all come from a female donor at least 60 years old with stage I lung adenocarcinoma.

The chain joins TRBV9 to TRBJ1-5; a weak D match, TRBD1 (6 bases). This CDR3 comprises 14 residues. V lost 2 bases and J 6 bases, leaving 12 bases between the germline ends. Germline assignment: CDR1 SGDLS and CDR2 YYNGEE. This chain's CDR3 is CASSVGTGSQPQHF. In DNA form, the CDR3 reads TGTGCCAGCAGCGTCGGAACAGGGAGTCAGCCCCAGCATTTT. Variable domain in full (rest from reference TRBV9 and TRBJ1-5): DSGVTQTPKHLITATGQRVTLRCSPRSGDLSVYWYQQSLDQGLQFLIQYYNGEERAKGNILERFSAQQFPDLHSELNLSSLELGDSALYFCASSVGTGSQPQHFGDGTRLSIL.

The CDR3 loop is CASSSGRVGRGDQPQHF. The CDR3 DNA follows: TGTGCCAGCAGCTCGGGGCGTGTGGGGAGAGGAGATCAGCCCCAGCATTTT. The V and J genes are TRBV5-8 and TRBJ1-5, with D possibly TRBD1 on 5 matching bases. V lost 3 bases to trimming and J lost 5 bases, with 21 bases between them. Per the germline V gene, CDR1 is SGHTS and CDR2 is YDEGEE. The CDR3 consists of 17 residues.

The gene calls are TRBV6-5 and TRBJ1-3; TRBD1 aligns across 7 bases. The V segment lost 0 bases and the J segment 0 bases; nucleotides outside the gene matches: 2. Per germline, CDR1 MNHEY and CDR2 SVGAGI. The CDR3 runs to 16 residues. CDR3 in DNA: TGTGCCAGCAGTTACTCGGGGGACAGCTCTGGAAACACCATATATTTT. This gives the protein CASSYSGDSSGNTIYF.

Only a few counts were recorded for this clone. This chain connects TRBV10-3 to TRBJ2-2, with D possibly TRBD1 on 6 matching bases. V was trimmed by 0 bases and J by 4 bases, leaving 9 bases between them. Germline CDR1 ENHRY, CDR2 SYGVKD. The CDR3 totals 15 residues. The CDR3 region is CAISESTGGTGELFF. In DNA form, the CDR3 reads TGTGCCATCAGTGAGTCGACAGGTGGCACCGGGGAGCTGTTTTTT.

The chain combines TRBV7-9 with TRBJ1-3; 7 bases align to TRBD1. This CDR3 comprises 15 residues. J was trimmed by 0 bases and V by 6 bases; bases with no gene match: 5. The germline V gene encodes CDR1 SEHNR and CDR2 FQNEAQ (reference sequence). The CDR3 protein is CASSLQGTSGNTIYF. In DNA, the CDR3 is TGTGCCAGCAGTCTACAGGGGACCTCTGGAAACACCATATATTTT.

V gene TRBV18 combines with J gene TRBJ1-1; D may be TRBD1 (5 bases). Between the trimmed V and J ends, which lost 5 bases and 1 base, there was a span of 17 bases. Germline V gene data show CDR1 as KGHSH and CDR2 as LQKENI. This CDR3 is built from 16 residues. CDR3 in DNA: TGTGCCAGCTCATGGGCCCACAGGAAGAAGAACACTGAAGCTTTCTTT. Translation gives CASSWAHRKKNTEAFF.

The table lists this clone with a count of one. The rearrangement links TRBV5-1 to TRBJ1-2, with 8 bases matching TRBD1. Germline CDR1 SGHRS, CDR2 YFSETQ. CDR3 length: 15 amino acids. V lost 2 bases, J lost 8 bases, and 11 bases stayed unmatched. The DNA of the CDR3 is TGCGCCAGCAGCTTCGCAGGGGGCGAGGGTAAGGGCTACACCTTC. It codes for CASSFAGGEGKGYTF. Looking up the rest from reference TRBV5-1 and TRBJ1-2 gives the full variable domain: KAGVTQTPRYLIKTRGQQVTLSCSPISGHRSVSWYQQTPGQGLQFLFEYFSETQRNKGNFPGRFSGRQFSNSRSEMNVSTLELGDSALYLCASSFAGGEGKGYTFGSGTRLTVV.

The chain combines TRBV11-2 with TRBJ2-5; 14 bases are a match to TRBD2. Germline V gives CDR1 SGHAT, CDR2 FQNNGV. V shed 4 bases and J 11 bases; nucleotides not matched to a gene: 6. This CDR3 region has 14 residues. The CDR3: CASSSGLAGAEQYF. Written as DNA, the CDR3 is TGTGCCAGCAGCTCGGGACTAGCGGGGGCGGAGCAGTACTTC.

The chain couples TRBV7-9 to TRBJ1-4; no reliable D call. Trimming stripped 2 bases from V and 4 bases from J, with 2 bases between. CDR3 length equals 12 residues. The germline V gene has CDR1 SEHNR and CDR2 FQNEAQ (reference sequence). CDR3 coding DNA: TGTGCCAGCAGCTTATATAATGAAAAACTGTTTTTT. Protein: CASSLYNEKLFF.

This chain connects TRBV19 to TRBJ1-5, with D perhaps TRBD1 (5 bases). V was trimmed by 6 bases and J by 0 bases, leaving 9 bases between them. CDR3 length: 14 amino acids. CDR1 and CDR2 (germline): LNHDA, SQIVND (reference sequence). The CDR3 coding sequence is TGTGCCAGTAGAGGGGACTATAGCAATCAGCCCCAGCATTTT. It codes for CASRGDYSNQPQHF. Based on the CDR3 plus reference TRBV19 and TRBJ1-5, the full variable domain is DGGITQSPKYLFRKEGQNVTLSCEQNLNHDAMYWYRQDPGQGLRLIYYSQIVNDFQKGDIAEGYSVSREKKESFPLTVTSAQKNPTAFYLCASRGDYSNQPQHFGDGTRLSIL.

This clone was detected once. The chain couples TRBV19 to TRBJ2-1, with 7 positions matching TRBD2. This CDR3 comprises 13 residues. V lost 7 bases to trimming and J lost 5 bases; unmatched junction nucleotides: 5. In germline, CDR1 is LNHDA, CDR2 SQIVND (reference sequence). CDR3 amino acids: CASMERGNNEQFF. The CDR3 DNA is TGTGCCAGTATGGAGCGGGGTAACAATGAGCAGTTCTTC.

CDR3 amino acids: CASSLASDTQYF. In nucleotides, the CDR3 is TGCGCCAGCAGCTTGGCGTCAGATACGCAGTATTTT. The gene calls are TRBV5-1 and TRBJ2-3; no definite D call. The CDR3 length is 12 residues. CDR1 and CDR2 (germline): SGHRS, YFSETQ. Trimming took 0 bases from V and 4 from J, leaving 3 bases between them.

The rearrangement joins TRBV19 to TRBJ2-5, with 12 bases matching TRBD2. Germline V gives CDR1 LNHDA, CDR2 SQIVND (reference sequence). V gave up 5 bases and J gave up 4 bases; unmatched junction bases: 5. The CDR3 contains 15 residues. The CDR3 sequence is CASSVTSGRPETQYF. Here the CDR3 DNA reads TGTGCCAGTAGTGTTACTAGCGGGAGGCCAGAGACCCAGTACTTC.

The chain joins TRBV18 to TRBJ2-5; 11 nucleotides agree with TRBD1. This CDR3 has 19 residues. The V gene's germline CDR1 is KGHSH and CDR2 LQKENI. Trimming cost V 6 bases and J 5 bases; bases outside gene matches: 20. The CDR3: CASSWAASTFRDRGETQYF. The CDR3 coding sequence is TGTGCCAGCTCCTGGGCCGCGTCGACGTTCCGGGACAGGGGGGAGACCCAGTACTTC.

This clone showed up just once. The chain employs TRBV29-1 and TRBJ2-2; D possibly corresponds to TRBD1 (6 bases). Trimming took 7 bases from V and 3 from J, leaving 21 bases between them. Germline V gene sequence: CDR1 SQVTM, CDR2 ANQGSEA. The length of the CDR3 is 16 residues. The CDR3 loop reads CSATNPTGYDTGELFF. DNA for the CDR3: TGCAGCGCTACAAACCCTACAGGGTATGACACCGGGGAGCTGTTTTTT.

This rearrangement joins TRBV9 to TRBJ1-1; D is undetermined. Germline values: CDR1 SGDLS, CDR2 YYNGEE. The CDR3 length is 13 residues. The V end lost 1 base, the J end lost 3 bases, and 7 bases lay between the germline ends. The CDR3, as DNA: TGTGCCAGCAGCGTAAGGGCGGACACTGAAGCTTTCTTT. Translating it yields CASSVRADTEAFF.

The rearrangement uses TRBV5-1 and TRBJ1-5; TRBD1 matches at 10 bases. Germline V gene lookup returns CDR1 SGHRS and CDR2 YFSETQ. J lost 2 bases, V lost 3 bases, and 2 bases had no gene match. The CDR3 loop spans 15 amino acids. CDR3 in amino acids: CASSSGTGGNQPQHF. CDR3 coding DNA: TGCGCCAGCAGCTCCGGGACAGGGGGCAATCAGCCCCAGCATTTT.

V is TRBV30 and J is TRBJ1-2; no definite D call. V was pared by 4 bases and J by 5 bases, with 14 bases between. This CDR3 is 13 amino acids long. CDR1 is GTSNPN and CDR2 is SVGIG in the germline V gene (reference sequence). CDR3 sequence (DNA): TGTGCCTGGAACTCTTTGGGAGATTATGGCTACACCTTC. It specifies CAWNSLGDYGYTF.

The chain joins TRBV30 to TRBJ2-7, with TRBD1 as a possible D gene (6 bases). This CDR3 comprises 12 residues. Per the germline V gene, CDR1 is GTSNPN and CDR2 is SVGIG (reference sequence). Trimming pared 4 bases from V and 3 bases from J, leaving 10 bases between. As DNA, the CDR3 is TGTGCCTGGACAGGGGACAACTACGAGCAGTACTTC. Translating gives CAWTGDNYEQYF.

The J gene is TRBJ1-1, the V gene TRBV29-1; 8 positions agree with TRBD1. The CDR3 is made up of 14 amino acids. Germline CDR1 SQVTM, CDR2 ANQGSEA. V lost 7 bases, J lost 1 base, and 8 bases stayed unmatched. As DNA, the CDR3 is TGCAGCGCTCAGGACAGGGCACGGAACACTGAAGCTTTCTTT. As protein: CSAQDRARNTEAFF.

In DNA form, the CDR3 reads TGCGCCAGCAACACGGACTCTGGGGCCAACGTCCTGACTTTC. As protein: CASNTDSGANVLTF. V and J are TRBV5-1 and TRBJ2-6; no reliable D call. The CDR3 length is 14 residues. V shed 6 bases and J shed 0 bases, with 7 bases lying between them. In germline, CDR1 is SGHRS, CDR2 YFSETQ.

Only one count was recorded for this clone. This chain uses TRBV7-3 with TRBJ2-3, with D possibly being TRBD2 (6 bases). Trimming took off 5 bases at V and 6 bases at J, with 9 bases between the two ends. This CDR3 has 12 residues. CDR1 SGHTA and CDR2 FQGTGA come from the germline V gene. The CDR3 sequence is CASSGEEDTQYF. The CDR3 DNA sequence: TGTGCCAGCAGCGGGGAGGAGGATACGCAGTATTTT.

The chain joins TRBV19 to TRBJ2-1; the D gene is possibly TRBD2 (6 bases). Per the germline V gene, CDR1 is LNHDA and CDR2 is SQIVND (reference sequence). Between the trimmed V and J ends, which lost 5 bases and 14 bases, there was a span of 13 bases. The CDR3 is 11 residues long. CDR3 loop: CASSSRDLKFF. The CDR3 nucleotides read TGTGCCAGTAGTTCCCGGGACTTGAAGTTCTTC.

As for this clone: This same CDR3 is encoded by further DNA sequences in the sample. The J gene is TRBJ2-5, the V gene TRBV18; D is undetermined. Germline assignment: CDR1 KGHSH and CDR2 LQKENI. There are 13 residues in the CDR3. The V and J ends lost 3 bases and 1 base respectively, with 6 bases between them. The DNA of the CDR3 is TGTGCCAGCTCACCTTTAGGCCAAGAGACCCAGTACTTC. It specifies CASSPLGQETQYF.